One and the same sample provided the 28 T cell receptor beta chains below, sequenced in a study of T cell responses to AZD1222 COVID-19 vaccine. Here immunoSEQ multiplex PCR was the method, and the copy in TCRdb shows in-frame clones only, minus some. Of 150,000 to 200,000 clones detected, 92% appear once; the ten largest clones hold roughly 1.4%. Sample: peripheral blood, taken on day 0 of AZD1222 vaccination. All receptors derive from an adult in good health.

J is TRBJ1-5 and V is TRBV15; D uncertain. The V and J ends lost 3 bases and 10 bases respectively, with 10 bases between them. CDR3 size: 12 residues. CDR1 LNHNV and CDR2 YYDKDF come from the germline V gene (reference sequence). CDR3 DNA: TGTGCCACCAGCAGGGACCGGAATCCCCAGCATTTT. Translating gives CATSRDRNPQHF. Looking up the rest from reference TRBV15 and TRBJ1-5 gives the full variable domain: DAMVIQNPRYQVTQFGKPVTLSCSQTLNHNVMYWYQQKSSQAPKLLFHYYDKDFNNEADTPDNFQSRRPNTSFCFLDIRSPGLGDTAMYLCATSRDRNPQHFGDGTRLSIL.

The rearrangement joins TRBV5-1 to TRBJ2-5; D not resolved. The germline V gene has CDR1 SGHRS and CDR2 YFSETQ. Trimming pared 5 bases from V and 2 bases from J, leaving 7 bases between. The CDR3 length is 12 residues. CDR3 in amino acids: CASRTNQETQYF. In DNA, the CDR3 is TGCGCCAGCAGGACAAATCAAGAGACCCAGTACTTC.

Only one count was recorded for this clone. V gene TRBV7-9 combines with J gene TRBJ1-2; 9 nucleotides line up with TRBD1. With V trimmed by 5 bases and J by 8 bases, 12 bases remained unmatched. CDR3 length: 15 amino acids. Germline V lookup: CDR1 SEHNR, CDR2 FQNEAQ (reference sequence). In DNA form, the CDR3 reads TGTGCCAGCAGCCAACGGGACAGGGAAAAAGGCGGCTACACCTTC. This codes for CASSQRDREKGGYTF.

The gene calls are TRBV18 and TRBJ1-1, with a weak D call TRBD1 (5 bases). This CDR3 has 12 residues. Germline lookup yields CDR1 KGHSH and CDR2 LQKENI. V was shortened by 4 bases and J by 3 bases, with 6 bases between the two germline ends. CDR3 region: CASSQGDTEAFF. The CDR3 DNA sequence: TGTGCCAGCTCACAAGGGGACACTGAAGCTTTCTTT.

V gene TRBV5-1 combines with J gene TRBJ2-7; D is possibly TRBD1 or TRBD2 (5 bases each). CDR1 SGHRS and CDR2 YFSETQ come from the germline V gene. The length of the CDR3 is 15 residues. V was pared by 4 bases and J by 3 bases, with 17 bases between. Written as DNA, the CDR3 is TGCGCCAGCAGCCCGTCAACAAGGGACGGCTACGAGCAGTACTTC. This codes for CASSPSTRDGYEQYF.

The J gene is TRBJ2-3, the V gene TRBV28, with TRBD1 as a possible D gene (6 bases). Germline CDR1 reads MDHEN; CDR2 reads SYDVKM. Deletions cut 10 bases from V and 3 bases from J, with 17 bases between. The CDR3 totals 14 residues. The CDR3 reads CATLSTGKTDTQYF. In nucleotides, the CDR3 is TGTGCCACCCTATCGACAGGAAAGACAGATACGCAGTATTTT.

This chain uses TRBV3-1 (or the pseudogene TRBV3-2) with TRBJ2-5; D is undetermined. Trimming shortened V by 3 bases and J by 5 bases, and 10 bases separated the two germline ends. Germline lookup yields CDR1 LGHDT and CDR2 YNNKEL (reference sequence). CDR3 size: 13 residues. This CDR3 reads CASSQIFGETQYF. Written as DNA, the CDR3 is TGTGCCAGCAGCCAGATCTTCGGTGAGACCCAGTACTTC.

The chain combines TRBV19 with TRBJ2-1; D is uncertain. CDR1 LNHDA and CDR2 SQIVND come from the germline V gene (reference sequence). The length of the CDR3 is 11 residues. Trimming removed 6 bases at V and 9 bases at J, with 9 bases between. The CDR3 loop is CASSTQSEQFF. The CDR3 DNA reads as TGTGCCAGTAGCACCCAGAGTGAGCAGTTCTTC.

This chain links TRBV19 with TRBJ2-5; D ambiguous. Germline V gene sequence: CDR1 LNHDA, CDR2 SQIVND (reference sequence). There are 11 residues in the CDR3. Trimming cost V 5 bases and J 5 bases, with 6 bases left between them. As DNA, the CDR3 is TGTGCCAGTAGTGAATGGGAGACCCAGTACTTC. This gives the protein CASSEWETQYF.

V gene TRBV10-1 combines with J gene TRBJ2-3; D possibly corresponds to TRBD2 (5 bases). Germline CDR1 reads WNHNN; CDR2 reads SYGVQD (reference sequence). Between the trimmed V and J ends, which lost 2 bases and 6 bases, there was a span of 15 bases. The CDR3 is 15 residues long. CDR3 nucleotide sequence: TGCGCCAGCAGTGAGAGTGGAGCAGGACTGGATACGCAGTATTTT. Translating it yields CASSESGAGLDTQYF.

The chain couples TRBV18 to TRBJ1-2, with 8 bases that match TRBD1. Per germline, CDR1 KGHSH and CDR2 LQKENI. J lost 4 bases, V lost 4 bases, and 8 bases had no gene match. The CDR3 has 15 amino acids. Here the CDR3 DNA reads TGTGCCAGCTCACTTGAAGGACAGGGAGCCTATGGCTACACCTTC. This gives the protein CASSLEGQGAYGYTF.

This clone was seen a few times. The chain combines TRBV19 with TRBJ1-4; TRBD1 matches 7 bases. Germline CDR1 reads LNHDA; CDR2 reads SQIVND (reference sequence). The CDR3 is made up of 16 amino acids. Trimming removed 5 bases from V and 5 bases from J; junction bases left unmatched: 11. The CDR3 DNA reads as TGTGCCAGTAGTCGGGGAACAGGGGCTTTCAATGAAAAACTGTTTTTT. Residues: CASSRGTGAFNEKLFF.

This chain joins TRBV7-8 and TRBJ2-1; maybe TRBD2 (6 bases). Germline assignment: CDR1 SGHVS and CDR2 FQNEAQ. V lost 2 bases, J lost 1 base, and 12 bases lay in between. The CDR3 has 16 residues. The DNA of the CDR3 is TGTGCCAGCAGCTTACTTAGCGCGGGGTCCTACAATGAGCAGTTCTTC. Translation gives CASSLLSAGSYNEQFF.

The chain combines TRBV7-9 with TRBJ2-7, with a tentative D call TRBD2 (5 bases). V was pared by 4 bases and J by 2 bases, with 15 bases between. This CDR3 comprises 15 residues. Per germline, CDR1 SEHNR and CDR2 FQNEAQ (reference sequence). The CDR3 DNA sequence: TGTGCCAGCAGCTCAGACACCCAGGAGGCCTACGAGCAGTACTTC. Amino acids: CASSSDTQEAYEQYF.

The rearrangement uses TRBV6-5 and TRBJ1-2; D may be TRBD1 (5 bases). The CDR3 runs 11 residues. Deletions cut 6 bases from V and 4 bases from J, with 6 bases between. Germline values: CDR1 MNHEY, CDR2 SVGAGI. The CDR3 protein is CASSQGYGYTF. The CDR3 DNA sequence: TGTGCCAGCAGCCAGGGCTATGGCTACACCTTC.

The chain links TRBV9 to TRBJ1-2; a weak D match, TRBD1 (6 bases). CDR1 and CDR2 (germline): SGDLS, YYNGEE. The CDR3 covers 19 residues. Trimming shortened V by 0 bases and J by 1 base, and 22 bases separated the two germline ends. CDR3 sequence reads: CASSVGPGFRGRLNYGYTF. The DNA for the CDR3 is TGTGCCAGCAGCGTAGGCCCAGGGTTCAGGGGCCGCCTTAACTATGGCTACACCTTC.

This chain joins TRBV6-5 and TRBJ2-7; 8 nucleotides match TRBD1. CDR1 is MNHEY and CDR2 is SVGAGI in the germline V gene. The J segment lost 1 base and the V segment lost 7 bases, leaving 9 bases of the junction unmatched. The length of the CDR3 is 15 residues. CDR3 protein: CASKARQGQSYEQYF. In DNA, the CDR3 is TGTGCCAGCAAGGCAAGACAGGGGCAATCCTACGAGCAGTACTTC.

The V call is TRBV7-9, the J call TRBJ2-2; D perhaps matches TRBD2 (5 bases). Looked up from germline, CDR1 is SEHNR and CDR2 is FQNEAQ (reference sequence). CDR3 size: 14 residues. V was cut by 8 bases and J by 6 bases, with 16 bases left in between. The CDR3 spells CASSSGMDSGELFF. Written as DNA, the CDR3 is TGTGCCAGCTCGTCGGGTATGGACTCCGGGGAGCTGTTTTTT.

This clone has just a few counts. The chain carries TRBV3-1 (or the pseudogene TRBV3-2) and TRBJ2-1, with D unclear. The CDR3 contains 15 residues. V shed 0 bases and J shed 4 bases, with 10 bases lying between them. The germline CDR1 and CDR2 sequences are LGHDT and YNNKEL (reference sequence). For the CDR3, the DNA is TGTGCCAGCAGCCAAGATGGGTTACGGTACAATGAGCAGTTCTTC. Amino acids: CASSQDGLRYNEQFF.

This clone was seen only once. The V and J genes are TRBV7-3 and TRBJ2-1; no clear D. Trimming removed 0 bases at V and 2 bases at J, with 5 bases between. Germline CDR1 and CDR2: SGHTA and FQGTGA. This CDR3 comprises 14 residues. CDR3 sequence (DNA): TGTGCCAGCAGCTTAACGTACCCCTACAATGAGCAGTTCTTC. Translated, it gives CASSLTYPYNEQFF.

The chain uses TRBV5-1 and TRBJ2-7, with D possibly TRBD2 on 5 matching bases. The CDR3 consists of 12 residues. From germline, CDR1 is SGHRS and CDR2 YFSETQ. Trimming took off 2 bases at V and 6 bases at J, with 9 bases between the two ends. The CDR3 DNA sequence: TGCGCCAGCAGCTTTCCCGAGGGCGAGCAGTACTTC. Translated: CASSFPEGEQYF.

This clone is a singleton in its sample. The chain is built from TRBV27 and TRBJ1-6; D may be TRBD1 (5 bases). CDR3 length: 15 amino acids. The germline CDR1 and CDR2 sequences are MNHEY and SMNVEV (reference sequence). Trimming took 5 bases from V and 4 from J, leaving 12 bases between them. CDR3 coding DNA: TGTGCCAGCAGTGGGGCGGGGCTATATAATTCACCCCTCCACTTT. Translating it yields CASSGAGLYNSPLHF.

The CDR3 reads CASREENTGELFF. The CDR3 DNA sequence: TGTGCCAGCAGAGAGGAGAACACCGGGGAGCTGTTTTTT. The V gene is TRBV25-1, the J gene TRBJ2-2; D uncertain. The CDR3 covers 13 residues. Per germline, CDR1 MGHDK and CDR2 SYGVNS. V gave up 6 bases and J gave up 1 base, with 6 bases separating them.

The CDR3 region has the DNA TGTGCCAGCAGTTACAAGGTGGGGGGGGAGCAGTACTTC. Its protein product is CASSYKVGGEQYF. The gene calls are TRBV6-5 and TRBJ2-7; 7 bases map to TRBD2. The CDR3 loop spans 13 amino acids. J was trimmed by 7 bases and V by 2 bases; bases with no gene match: 5. Germline V CDR1 and CDR2: MNHEY, SVGAGI.

The gene calls are TRBV3-1 (or the pseudogene TRBV3-2) and TRBJ2-3; 12 bases map to TRBD2. This CDR3 is 19 amino acids long. The junction had 8 bases not matched to a gene; V was cut back by 1 base and J by 0 bases. Germline lookup yields CDR1 LGHDT and CDR2 YNNKEL (reference sequence). For the CDR3, the DNA is TGTGCCAGCAGCCAAGGGACTAGCGGGGTCGGAGGAAGCACAGATACGCAGTATTTT. Amino acid sequence: CASSQGTSGVGGSTDTQYF.

V and J are TRBV2 and TRBJ2-7; TRBD2 matches 7 bases. This CDR3 has 15 amino acids. Germline lookup yields CDR1 SNHLY and CDR2 FYNNEI. V trimming: 4 bases; J trimming: 3 bases; junction bases outside the gene matches: 9. This chain's CDR3 is CASSGPGVAGYEQYF. CDR3 coding DNA: TGTGCCAGCAGTGGCCCCGGGGTAGCGGGCTACGAGCAGTACTTC. Drawing the rest from reference TRBV2 and TRBJ2-7, the complete variable domain is EPEVTQTPSHQVTQMGQEVILRCVPISNHLYFYWYRQILGQKVEFLVSFYNNEISEKSEIFDDQFSVERPDGSNFTLKIRSTKLEDSAMYFCASSGPGVAGYEQYFGPGTRLTVT.

This clone was recorded once. This chain uses TRBV6-1 with TRBJ1-1, with 7 bases fitting TRBD1. Germline V gene sequence: CDR1 MNHNS, CDR2 SASEGT. This CDR3 spans 15 amino acids. J gave up 6 bases and V 3 bases, and 10 bases lay outside the gene matches. Here the CDR3 reads CASSEMQGGLSEAFF. CDR3 coding DNA: TGTGCCAGCAGTGAGATGCAGGGGGGGCTCTCTGAAGCTTTCTTT.

This clone was picked up one time. The chain uses TRBV4-2 and TRBJ1-2; D is possibly TRBD1 (5 bases). The V gene's germline CDR1 is LGHNA and CDR2 YNFKEQ. The germline V and J ends were trimmed by 0 bases and 5 bases, with 16 bases remaining between them. The CDR3 length is 16 residues. In DNA, the CDR3 is TGTGCCAGCAGCCAAGATTGGGGAGCGGCAGGGTATGGCTACACCTTC. Translation: CASSQDWGAAGYGYTF.